The 22 T cell receptor beta chains below come from one sample, sequenced in a study of molecular identifiers for immune sequencing clone quantification. TCRdb re-derived calls from the PCR reads in MiXCR, one entry per CDR3 protein. The sample lists fewer than 350,000 distinct CDR3 sequences, roughly 24% occurring once. The sequenced sample was naive CD8+ T cells from blood, with Jurkat cell RNA spiked in. The subset here: FACS-sorted CD8+CD4-CCR7+CD45RA+ naive T cells. The receptor source for this set is a human donor in good health. Some libraries in this study had Jurkat cell RNA spiked in.

This clonotype showed up many times. V usage is TRBV20-1 and J usage is TRBJ2-7, with D possibly being TRBD1 (5 bases). The germline CDR1 and CDR2 sequences are DFQATT and SNEGSKA (reference sequence). The CDR3 totals 14 residues. Trimming shortened V by 5 bases and J by 2 bases, and 16 bases separated the two germline ends. The CDR3 DNA is TGCAGTGCTTCAGGGATCGCCCCCCCCTACGAGCAGTACTTC. This codes for CSASGIAPPYEQYF.

This clonotype has a handful of counts. V gene TRBV7-9 combines with J gene TRBJ2-4; D unclear. V lost 5 bases and J lost 2, with 10 bases in between. The CDR3 extends over 14 amino acids. In germline, CDR1 is SEHNR, CDR2 FQNEAQ (reference sequence). In DNA, the CDR3 is TGTGCCAGCAGCGACTCTGGACCCAAAAACATTCAGTACTTC. As protein: CASSDSGPKNIQYF. Complete variable domain (other parts from reference TRBV7-9 and TRBJ2-4): DTGVSQNPRHKITKRGQNVTFRCDPISEHNRLYWYRQTLGQGPEFLTYFQNEAQLEKSRLLSDRFSAERPKGSFSTLEIQRTEQGDSAMYLCASSDSGPKNIQYFGAGTRLSVL.

CDR3 DNA: TGCAGCGGATCACTAGCGGGGGAAGAGACCCAGTACTTC. As protein: CSGSLAGEETQYF. The chain combines TRBV29-1 with TRBJ2-5; 11 nucleotides match TRBD2. Germline assignment: CDR1 SQVTM and CDR2 ANQGSEA. V lost 7 bases, J lost 3 bases, and 4 bases stayed unmatched. The CDR3 length is 13 residues.

This clonotype was found many times. Sequence at one end of the junction differs from germline and may be a read error. The chain combines TRBV7-9 with TRBJ2-7; no clear D gene. This CDR3 is built from 13 residues. CDR1 is SEHNR, CDR2 FQNEAQ, per germline (reference sequence). CDR3 sequence (DNA): TGCGCCAGCAGCCCACCGGCCTCCTACGAGCAGTACTTC. The encoded protein is CASSPPASYEQYF.

This clonotype was observed at least ten times. The chain links TRBV7-9 to TRBJ2-3; D may correspond to TRBD1 or TRBD2 (6 bases each). Germline assignment: CDR1 SEHNR and CDR2 FQNEAQ (reference sequence). The CDR3 spans 16 residues. Trimming left V 1 base short and J 1 base short, with 12 bases between. CDR3 sequence: CASSLEEGVGTDTQYF. Written as DNA, the CDR3 is TGTGCCAGCAGCTTAGAGGAGGGGGTAGGCACAGATACGCAGTATTTT.

A note on this clonotype: A much larger clonotype is one base distant, so this may be a read error. The chain employs TRBV7-9 and TRBJ2-3; D is undetermined. V lost 6 bases to trimming and J lost 0 bases, with 13 bases between them. The CDR3 contains 15 residues. Germline-derived CDR1 and CDR2 are SEHNR and FQNEAQ (reference sequence). The CDR3 nucleotides are TGTGCCAGCAGTGTTTGCGATACTAGCACAGATACGCAGTATTTT. Its protein is CASSVCDTSTDTQYF. The full variable domain, its missing parts supplied by reference TRBV7-9 and TRBJ2-3, is DTGVSQNPRHKITKRGQNVTFRCDPISEHNRLYWYRQTLGQGPEFLTYFQNEAQLEKSRLLSDRFSAERPKGSFSTLEIQRTEQGDSAMYLCASSVCDTSTDTQYFGPGTRLTVL.

This clonotype was seen ten or more times. The chain couples TRBV6-5 to TRBJ2-1, with 8 nucleotides matching TRBD2. V was clipped by 4 bases and J by 9 bases; unmatched bases: 8. The CDR3 runs to 14 residues. Looked up from germline, CDR1 is MNHEY and CDR2 is SVGAGI. Here the CDR3 DNA reads TGTGCCAGCAGTTTGCCCGGACTAGCAAGTGAGCAGTTCTTC. It encodes CASSLPGLASEQFF.

Note on this clonotype: A single base separates this from a much larger clone, so it may be a read error. The chain joins TRBV4-1 to TRBJ2-1; D is perhaps TRBD2 (6 bases). Per the germline V gene, CDR1 is MGHRA and CDR2 is YSYEKL. Trimming left V 4 bases short and J 6 bases short, with 10 bases between. The CDR3 length is 13 residues. The CDR3 nucleotides read TGCGCCAGCAGCCCGCCGACTAGCAATGAGCAGTTCTTC. It codes for CASSPPTSNEQFF.

V usage is TRBV4-1 and J usage is TRBJ2-3, with 11 bases fitting TRBD2. The CDR3 loop spans 20 amino acids. Germline V lookup: CDR1 MGHRA, CDR2 YSYEKL. V lost 3 bases and J lost 0; bases outside the gene matches: 14. CDR3 sequence (DNA): TGCGCCAGCAGCCAGTCGCCCCTAGCGGGGGGCTACCTTAGCACAGATACGCAGTATTTT. Translated: CASSQSPLAGGYLSTDTQYF.

This clonotype came up a few times. The chain carries TRBV12-5 and TRBJ1-5, with 7 nucleotides matching TRBD1. The length of the CDR3 is 14 residues. The V gene end was trimmed by 6 bases and the J gene end by 7 bases; junction bases not matched to a gene: 9. The germline CDR1 and CDR2 sequences are LGHNT and FRNRAP. The CDR3 nucleotides read TGTGCTAGTGGACTCCCAGGGGGGACCCAGCCCCAGCATTTT. Residues: CASGLPGGTQPQHF.

The J gene is TRBJ2-7, the V gene TRBV27; possible D gene TRBD1, 5 bases. Germline V CDR1 and CDR2: MNHEY, SMNVEV (reference sequence). CDR3 length: 11 residues. V was pared by 7 bases and J by 6 bases, with 10 bases between. CDR3 nucleotide sequence: TGTGCCAGCAAGTCAGGGCCCGAGCAGTACTTC. Translation: CASKSGPEQYF.

In its sample, this clonotype was seen a few times. This chain links TRBV6-6 with TRBJ1-5; tentative D call: TRBD1 (6 bases). Trimming shortened V by 6 bases and J by 2 bases, and 20 bases separated the two germline ends. Germline CDR1 is MNHNY and CDR2 is SVGAGI (reference sequence). This CDR3 spans 17 amino acids. The CDR3 coding sequence is TGTGCCAGCAGACCTTTGTCAGGGGATTTTGGCAATCAGCCCCAGCATTTT. Translating it yields CASRPLSGDFGNQPQHF.

This chain joins TRBV12-5 and TRBJ1-2; TRBD1 matches at 10 bases. The germline V gene has CDR1 LGHNT and CDR2 FRNRAP. The V segment lost 6 bases and the J segment 7 bases; nucleotides outside the gene matches: 11. The CDR3 runs to 15 residues. The CDR3 is CASGAPGQGRRGYTF. The CDR3 DNA sequence: TGTGCTAGTGGAGCCCCGGGACAGGGGCGCCGTGGCTACACCTTC.

CDR3 coding DNA: TGTGCCAGCAGTTTTCGCCTAACGGAGCGGGAGGGGACAGATACGCAGTATTTT. This sequence encodes CASSFRLTEREGTDTQYF. This chain uses TRBV12-3 or TRBV12-4 with TRBJ2-3; 10 bases map to TRBD2. The CDR3 contains 18 residues. The trim removed 3 bases at V and 3 bases at J, leaving 12 bases unmatched.

The chain combines TRBV27 with TRBJ2-3; D is uncertain. Looked up from germline, CDR1 is MNHEY and CDR2 is SMNVEV (reference sequence). Between the trimmed V and J ends, which lost 6 bases and 2 bases, there was a span of 9 bases. The CDR3 extends over 13 amino acids. CDR3 nucleotide sequence: TGTGCCAGCAGGTACAGATACACAGATACGCAGTATTTT. It translates to CASRYRYTDTQYF.

In its sample, this clonotype was seen many times. This rearrangement joins TRBV6-5 to TRBJ2-3, with D hard to call. V dropped 5 bases and J dropped 2 bases, with 11 bases sitting between them. The CDR3 consists of 14 residues. CDR1 and CDR2 (germline): MNHEY, SVGAGI. As DNA, the CDR3 is TGTGCCAGCAGTCAACCAGAAGACACAGATACGCAGTATTTT. This translates into CASSQPEDTDTQYF.

This clonotype was seen repeatedly, ten times or more. This chain connects TRBV19 to TRBJ2-7; perhaps TRBD2 as D (6 bases). Germline CDR1 reads LNHDA; CDR2 reads SQIVND (reference sequence). The CDR3 is made up of 13 amino acids. V shed 4 bases and J shed 2 bases, with 9 bases lying between them. CDR3 sequence: CASSSGIAYEQYF. The CDR3 DNA is TGTGCCAGTAGTAGCGGGATCGCCTACGAGCAGTACTTC.

In its sample, this clonotype was seen many times. The J gene is TRBJ2-3, the V gene TRBV24-1, with D unresolved. Trimming took off 0 bases at V and 4 bases at J, with 7 bases between the two ends. Germline V CDR1 and CDR2: KGHDR, SFDVKD. The CDR3 loop spans 14 amino acids. In DNA form, the CDR3 reads TGTGCCACCAGTGATTTGGCAAGTTCAGATACGCAGTATTTT. It is translated as CATSDLASSDTQYF.

This clonotype was found once. The DNA for the CDR3 is TGTGCCAGCAGCTTAGTTGTATCCGGACGGGAGCCCCAGTACTTC. This gives the protein CASSLVVSGREPQYF. The chain recombines TRBV7-9 with TRBJ2-5, with D possibly TRBD2 on 6 matching bases. The germline V gene has CDR1 SEHNR and CDR2 FQNEAQ (reference sequence). This CDR3 contains 15 residues. The germline V and J ends were trimmed by 1 base and 9 bases, with 18 bases remaining between them.

This clonotype was observed many times. V and J are TRBV29-1 and TRBJ2-2; D gene ambiguous. The CDR3 contains 11 residues. Germline V gene sequence: CDR1 SQVTM, CDR2 ANQGSEA. The V end was cut by 4 bases, the J end by 5 bases, with 5 bases between. The CDR3 region has the DNA TGCAGCGTTGCAGATACCGGGGAGCTGTTTTTT. Its protein product is CSVADTGELFF.

The rearrangement uses TRBV4-3 and TRBJ2-1; D is perhaps TRBD2 (6 bases). V was pared by 0 bases and J by 1 base, with 10 bases between. CDR3 size: 16 residues. The germline CDR1 and CDR2 sequences are LGHNA and YSLEER. For the CDR3, the DNA is TGCGCCAGCAGCCAAGAGTTAGGGAGGTCCTACAATGAGCAGTTCTTC. It is translated as CASSQELGRSYNEQFF.

The J gene is TRBJ2-7, the V gene TRBV23-1; D unclear. TRBV23-1 is labeled an ORF, and its function is uncertain. Trimming took off 0 bases at V and 5 bases at J, with 8 bases between the two ends. The CDR3 sequence is 13 residues long. CDR3 coding DNA: TGCGCCAGCAGTCAATCGGTTCCCGACGAGCAGTACTTC. Translated, it gives CASSQSVPDEQYF.